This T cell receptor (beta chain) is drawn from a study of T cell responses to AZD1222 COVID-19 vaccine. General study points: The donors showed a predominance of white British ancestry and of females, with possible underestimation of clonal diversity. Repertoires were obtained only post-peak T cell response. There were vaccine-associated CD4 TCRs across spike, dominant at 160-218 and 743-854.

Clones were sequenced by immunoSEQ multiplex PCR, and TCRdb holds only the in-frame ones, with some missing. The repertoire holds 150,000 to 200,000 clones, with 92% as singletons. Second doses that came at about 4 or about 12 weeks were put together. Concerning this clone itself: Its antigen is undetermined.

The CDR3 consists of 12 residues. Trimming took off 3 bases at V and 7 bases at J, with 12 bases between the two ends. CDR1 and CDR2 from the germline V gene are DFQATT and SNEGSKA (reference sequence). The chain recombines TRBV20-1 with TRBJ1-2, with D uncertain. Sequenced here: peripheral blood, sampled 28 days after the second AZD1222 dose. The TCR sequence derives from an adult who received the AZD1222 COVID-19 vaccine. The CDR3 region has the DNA TGCAGTGCTAGTGCCGACTATGGTGGCTACACCTTC. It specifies CSASADYGGYTF.